The present TCR beta chain was sequenced within a study of blood T cell repertoires in COVID-19. Study in general: Sites across the United States, Italy and Spain contributed samples from acute and convalescent COVID-19. The cDNA or gDNA used as material had been derived from T cells, B-cell-depleted T cells, or PBMCs.

Seattle researchers signed up patients amid active infection and tracked them longitudinally. The ends were cut back, 3 bases at V and 8 bases at J, with 13 bases in the middle. This CDR3 is built from 14 residues. Germline CDR1 and CDR2: KGHDR and SFDVKD. Authors' processing steps: Estimated nucleated cell counts came from reference gene primer amplification. Here immunoSEQ multiplex PCR was the method, and the copy in TCRdb shows in-frame clones only, minus some. V, J and clone size are taken as reported in that table, and D and trimming were inferred from the DNA itself. This table holds 150,000 to 200,000 clones, around 79% found once.

The sample taken for sequencing was peripheral blood. V and J are TRBV24-1 and TRBJ2-4, with TRBD2 as a possible D gene (5 bases). The receptor comes from a woman aged 55-75 years with COVID-19, enrolled during active disease. CDR3 sequence reads: CATSDVTRKDIQYF. As DNA, the CDR3 is TGTGCCACCAGTGATGTAACTAGAAAGGACATTCAGTACTTC.